Each of the 19 T cell receptor beta chains below was sequenced from the same sample in a study of preoperative IRX-2 immunotherapy in early breast cancer. The repertoire was sequenced with immunoSEQ multiplex PCR; TCRdb's copy has only in-frame clones and lacks some. The table lists 90,000 to 100,000 clones, 80% to 90% of them singletons. The sample's treatment: preoperative locoregional IRX-2 cytokine immunotherapy. This specimen consisted of tumor tissue, obtained after IRX-2 immunotherapy. The receptor set was obtained from a human donor with breast cancer.

The gene calls are TRBV15 and TRBJ2-7; D remains ambiguous. V was clipped by 5 bases and J by 3 bases, with 20 bases between them. The CDR3 is made up of 16 amino acids. Germline V CDR1 and CDR2: LNHNV, YYDKDF (reference sequence). CDR3 DNA: TGTGCCACCAGCGACTCGATCGTGGTGTTAGGCTACGAGCAGTACTTC. Protein product: CATSDSIVVLGYEQYF. The full variable domain, completed using reference TRBV15 and TRBJ2-7, is DAMVIQNPRYQVTQFGKPVTLSCSQTLNHNVMYWYQQKSSQAPKLLFHYYDKDFNNEADTPDNFQSRRPNTSFCFLDIRSPGLGDTAMYLCATSDSIVVLGYEQYFGPGTRLTVT.

The sample holds one count of this clone. The V and J genes are TRBV6-8 and TRBJ1-1; D gene uncertain. Germline CDR1 and CDR2: MNHGY and SAAAGT. This CDR3 contains 14 residues. Deletions cut 7 bases from V and 6 bases from J, with 18 bases between. The CDR3 coding sequence is TGTGCCAGCATCTCATGGGGTGGTGATGCTGAAGCTTTCTTT. Its translation is CASISWGGDAEAFF.

The chain combines TRBV18 with TRBJ2-1; 8 bases fit TRBD2. The germline CDR1 and CDR2 sequences are KGHSH and LQKENI. V trimming: 3 bases; J trimming: 9 bases; junction bases outside the gene matches: 10. The CDR3 loop spans 15 amino acids. Here the CDR3 DNA reads TGTGCCAGCTCACCCGTAGGACTAGCAATGGGTGAGCAGTTCTTC. It translates to CASSPVGLAMGEQFF.

This chain connects TRBV7-1 to TRBJ2-2; possible D gene TRBD1, 6 bases. TRBV7-1 has ORF status, its function being uncertain. The V and J ends lost 5 bases and 4 bases respectively, with 14 bases between them. This CDR3 has 15 amino acids. The chain's CDR3 is CASSPPPTGTGELFF. The CDR3 bases are TGTGCCAGCAGCCCGCCCCCGACAGGCACCGGGGAGCTGTTTTTT.

J is TRBJ1-4 and V is TRBV7-1; possibly TRBD1 for D (5 bases). TRBV7-1 is an ORF; its function is uncertain. Trimming took 5 bases from V and 0 from J, leaving 7 bases between them. The CDR3 loop spans 14 amino acids. The CDR3 reads CASSRDATNEKLFF. For the CDR3, the DNA is TGTGCCAGCAGCAGGGACGCAACTAATGAAAAACTGTTTTTT.

Comments on this clone: One end of the junction varies from germline; a read error may be responsible. The chain is built from TRBV6-8 and TRBJ2-1; D may be TRBD2 (6 bases). The CDR3 has 15 amino acids. Per germline, CDR1 MNHGY and CDR2 SAAAGT. CDR3 nucleotide sequence: TGTGCCATCAGTGCTATCGAGCGGGCCTACAATGAGCAGTTCTTC. Translation: CAISAIERAYNEQFF.

This clone came up once. CDR3 sequence reads: CAWSISRDRGNSPLHF. The CDR3 coding sequence is TGTGCCTGGAGTATTTCCCGGGACAGGGGTAATTCACCCCTCCACTTT. The rearrangement uses TRBV30 and TRBJ1-6; TRBD1 aligns across 10 bases. The CDR3 length is 16 residues. V lost 2 bases, J lost 6 bases, and 7 bases stayed unmatched. The V gene's germline CDR1 is GTSNPN and CDR2 SVGIG (reference sequence).

The chain uses TRBV18 and TRBJ1-1; D unresolved. CDR1 is KGHSH, CDR2 LQKENI, per germline. CDR3 length: 14 residues. V was pared by 6 bases and J by 4 bases, with 15 bases between. The DNA of the CDR3 is TGTGCCAGCTCCCCTCCCCTTGTTGTCACTGAAGCTTTCTTT. Translating it yields CASSPPLVVTEAFF.

A single count supports this clone. The genes are TRBV7-4 and TRBJ2-2, with D possibly TRBD1 on 6 matching bases. The V gene's germline CDR1 is SGHVT and CDR2 SQSDAQ. The ends were cut back, 5 bases at V and 2 bases at J, with 12 bases in the middle. This CDR3 contains 15 residues. DNA of the CDR3: TGTGCCAGCAGCCCAGGGGCGAAAAACACCGGGGAGCTGTTTTTT. This codes for CASSPGAKNTGELFF.

This rearrangement joins TRBV18 to TRBJ2-1; D is possibly TRBD2 (5 bases). This CDR3 contains 14 residues. In germline, CDR1 is KGHSH, CDR2 LQKENI. Trimming removed 2 bases at V and 10 bases at J, with 15 bases between. The CDR3 DNA reads as TGTGCCAGCTCACCAGCCGAGGGAACGCGGGAGCAGTTCTTC. It specifies CASSPAEGTREQFF.

The chain combines TRBV5-1 with TRBJ2-3, with D unclear. The V gene lost 0 bases and the J gene lost 1 base, with 9 bases spanning the gap. The CDR3 runs to 15 residues. Looked up from germline, CDR1 is SGHRS and CDR2 is YFSETQ. CDR3 in amino acids: CASSLGLKGTDTQYF. CDR3 coding DNA: TGCGCCAGCAGCTTGGGTTTGAAAGGCACAGATACGCAGTATTTT.

The chain joins TRBV5-1 to TRBJ1-3, with 8 bases matching TRBD1. Germline-derived CDR1 and CDR2 are SGHRS and YFSETQ. Germline trimming cut 4 bases from V and 0 bases from J; bases unmatched to any gene: 6. The CDR3 is 16 amino acids. The CDR3 loop reads CASSDQGAASGNTIYF. CDR3 sequence (DNA): TGCGCCAGCAGCGATCAGGGGGCCGCCTCTGGAAACACCATATATTTT.

The CDR3, as DNA: TGTGCTAGTGGTTTAGGGAGTAAAAATGAAAAACTGTTTTTT. It specifies CASGLGSKNEKLFF. The chain recombines TRBV12-5 with TRBJ1-4; no clear D. The CDR3 runs 14 residues. V was trimmed by 3 bases and J by 5 bases, leaving 10 bases between them. Germline-derived CDR1 and CDR2 are LGHNT and FRNRAP.

The CDR3 DNA reads TGTGCCAGCAGTCCAATCGTGGAAGGCTATGGCTACACCTTC. Protein product: CASSPIVEGYGYTF. The chain links TRBV28 to TRBJ1-2; D not resolved. The CDR3 is made up of 14 amino acids. Looked up from germline, CDR1 is MDHEN and CDR2 is SYDVKM. The V and J ends lost 5 bases and 4 bases respectively, with 14 bases between them.

This clone occurred a few times. J is TRBJ1-1 and V is TRBV6-8; a weak D match, TRBD1 (5 bases). Per the germline V gene, CDR1 is MNHGY and CDR2 is SAAAGT. V was trimmed by 6 bases and J by 5 bases, leaving 13 bases between them. This CDR3 has 13 amino acids. The CDR3 DNA is TGTGCCAGCAGGGCTCGGGGCGGAACTGAAGCTTTCTTT. Amino acid sequence: CASRARGGTEAFF.

This clone was observed a few times. This chain links TRBV6-8 with TRBJ1-4; D unclear. V gave up 7 bases and J gave up 0 bases, with 9 bases separating them. The CDR3 has 14 amino acids. Germline CDR1 and CDR2: MNHGY and SAAAGT. CDR3 sequence: CASTVSTTNEKLFF. CDR3 in DNA: TGTGCCAGCACCGTGTCCACAACTAATGAAAAACTGTTTTTT.

V and J are TRBV10-2 and TRBJ1-5; no definite D call. The CDR3 runs to 14 residues. CDR1 WSHSY and CDR2 SAAADI come from the germline V gene. V lost 0 bases and J lost 4, with 7 bases in between. This CDR3 reads CASSESERNQPQHF. In DNA, the CDR3 is TGCGCCAGCAGTGAGTCGGAGAGAAATCAGCCCCAGCATTTT.

The chain uses TRBV6-8 and TRBJ2-5; D not certain. The CDR3 sequence is 12 residues long. V dropped 8 bases and J dropped 2 bases, with 9 bases sitting between them. Per germline, CDR1 MNHGY and CDR2 SAAAGT. CDR3 amino acids: CASALGQETQYF. DNA of the CDR3: TGTGCCAGCGCCCTTGGACAAGAGACCCAGTACTTC.

The J gene is TRBJ2-7, the V gene TRBV6-7; no clear D gene. TRBV6-7 is noted as an ORF with a role that remains uncertain. Trimming removed 9 bases from V and 3 bases from J, with 9 bases in between. CDR3 length equals 11 residues. CDR3 sequence reads: CASPGLYEQYF. CDR3 DNA sequence: TGTGCCAGTCCCGGCCTCTACGAGCAGTACTTC.